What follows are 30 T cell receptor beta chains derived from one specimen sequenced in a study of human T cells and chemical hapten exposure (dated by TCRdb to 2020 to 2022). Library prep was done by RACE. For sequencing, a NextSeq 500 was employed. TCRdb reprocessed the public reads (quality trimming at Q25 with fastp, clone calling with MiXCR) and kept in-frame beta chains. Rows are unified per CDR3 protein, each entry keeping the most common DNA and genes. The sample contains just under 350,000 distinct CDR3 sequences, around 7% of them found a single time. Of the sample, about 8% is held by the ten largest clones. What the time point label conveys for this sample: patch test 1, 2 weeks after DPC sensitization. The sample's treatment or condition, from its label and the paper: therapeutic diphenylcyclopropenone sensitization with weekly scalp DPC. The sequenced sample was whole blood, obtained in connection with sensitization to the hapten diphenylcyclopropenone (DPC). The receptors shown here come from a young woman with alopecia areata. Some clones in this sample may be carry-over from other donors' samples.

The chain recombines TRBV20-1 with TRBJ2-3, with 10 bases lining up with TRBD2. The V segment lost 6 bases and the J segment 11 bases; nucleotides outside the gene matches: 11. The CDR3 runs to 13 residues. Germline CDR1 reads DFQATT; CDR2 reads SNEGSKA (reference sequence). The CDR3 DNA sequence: TGCAGTGCCCAGCGGGGGGGAGCTTATATGCAGTATTTT. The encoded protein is CSAQRGGAYMQYF.

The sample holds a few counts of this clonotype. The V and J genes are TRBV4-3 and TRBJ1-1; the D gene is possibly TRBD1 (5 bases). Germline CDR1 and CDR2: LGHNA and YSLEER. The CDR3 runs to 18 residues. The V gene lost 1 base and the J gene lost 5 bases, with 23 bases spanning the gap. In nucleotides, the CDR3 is TGCGCCAGCAGCCAAGCTGTTAGGAGGGGATCGCGGAAGACTGAAGCTTTCTTT. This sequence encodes CASSQAVRRGSRKTEAFF.

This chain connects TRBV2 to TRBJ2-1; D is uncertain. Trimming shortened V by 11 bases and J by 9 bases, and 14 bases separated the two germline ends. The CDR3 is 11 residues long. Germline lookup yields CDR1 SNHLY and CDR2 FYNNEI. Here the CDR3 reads CAVPGRVEQFF. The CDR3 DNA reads TGTGCCGTTCCCGGGCGCGTTGAGCAGTTCTTC.

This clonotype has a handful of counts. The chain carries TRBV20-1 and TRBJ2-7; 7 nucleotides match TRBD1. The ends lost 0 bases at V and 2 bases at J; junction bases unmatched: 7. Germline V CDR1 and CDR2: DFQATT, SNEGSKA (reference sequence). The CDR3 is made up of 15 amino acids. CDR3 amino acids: CSARENRGDPYEQYF. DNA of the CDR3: TGCAGTGCTAGAGAGAACAGGGGTGACCCCTACGAGCAGTACTTC.

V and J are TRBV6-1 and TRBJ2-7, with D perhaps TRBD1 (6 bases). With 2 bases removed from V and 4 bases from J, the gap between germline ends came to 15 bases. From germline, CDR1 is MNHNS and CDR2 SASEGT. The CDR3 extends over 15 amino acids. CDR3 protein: CASSEKGDGGYEQYF. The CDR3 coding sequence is TGTGCCAGCAGTGAAAAGGGGGACGGTGGGTACGAGCAGTACTTC.

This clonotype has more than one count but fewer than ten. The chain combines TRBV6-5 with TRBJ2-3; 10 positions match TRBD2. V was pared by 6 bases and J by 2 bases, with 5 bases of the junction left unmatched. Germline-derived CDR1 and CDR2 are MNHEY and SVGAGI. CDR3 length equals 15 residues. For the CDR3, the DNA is TGTGCCAGCAGCAGAAGCGGGGGGGACACAGATACGCAGTATTTT. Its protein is CASSRSGGDTDTQYF.

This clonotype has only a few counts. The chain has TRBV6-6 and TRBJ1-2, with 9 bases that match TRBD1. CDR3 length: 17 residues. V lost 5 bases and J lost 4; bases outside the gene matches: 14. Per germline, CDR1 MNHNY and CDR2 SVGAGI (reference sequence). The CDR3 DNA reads TGTGCCAGCAGTCCTTTGGGCGGGACAGGGCAGATCTATGGCTACACCTTC. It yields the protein CASSPLGGTGQIYGYTF.

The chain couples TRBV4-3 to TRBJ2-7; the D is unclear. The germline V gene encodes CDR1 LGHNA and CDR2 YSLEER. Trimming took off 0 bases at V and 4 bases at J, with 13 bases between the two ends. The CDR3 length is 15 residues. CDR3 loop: CASSQDTSQIYEQYF. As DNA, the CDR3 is TGCGCCAGCAGCCAAGATACTTCGCAGATTTACGAGCAGTACTTC.

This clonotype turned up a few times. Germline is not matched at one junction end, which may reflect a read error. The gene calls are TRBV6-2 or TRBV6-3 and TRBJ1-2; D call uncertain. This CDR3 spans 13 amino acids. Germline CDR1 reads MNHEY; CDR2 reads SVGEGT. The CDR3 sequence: CASNYGLSYGYTF. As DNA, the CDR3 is TGTGCCAGCAATTACGGACTTTCCTATGGCTACACCTTC.

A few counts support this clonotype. The CDR3 DNA reads TGTGCTAGTGGTTTGCCCCAGGCCCAAGAGACCCAGTACTTC. This gives the protein CASGLPQAQETQYF. The chain carries TRBV12-5 and TRBJ2-5; D call uncertain. CDR1 LGHNT and CDR2 FRNRAP come from the germline V gene. This CDR3 contains 14 residues. The germline V and J ends were trimmed by 2 bases and 1 base, with 8 bases remaining between them.

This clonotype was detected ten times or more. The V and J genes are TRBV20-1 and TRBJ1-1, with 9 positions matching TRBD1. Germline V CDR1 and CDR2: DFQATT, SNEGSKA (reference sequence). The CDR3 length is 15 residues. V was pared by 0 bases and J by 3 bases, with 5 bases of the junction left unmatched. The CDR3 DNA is TGCAGTGCTAGAGACATACAGGGGGCGGACACTGAAGCTTTCTTT. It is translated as CSARDIQGADTEAFF.

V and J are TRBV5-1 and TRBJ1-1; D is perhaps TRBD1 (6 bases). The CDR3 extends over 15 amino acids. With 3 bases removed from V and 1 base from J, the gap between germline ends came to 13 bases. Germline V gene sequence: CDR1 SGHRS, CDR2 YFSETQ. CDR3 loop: CASSWQGSGNTEAFF. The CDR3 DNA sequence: TGCGCCAGCAGCTGGCAGGGGTCCGGGAACACTGAAGCTTTCTTT.

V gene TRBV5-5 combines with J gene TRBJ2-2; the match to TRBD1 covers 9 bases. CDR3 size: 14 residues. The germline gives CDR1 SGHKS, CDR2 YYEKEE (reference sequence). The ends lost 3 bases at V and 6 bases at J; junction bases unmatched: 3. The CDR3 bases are TGTGCCAGCAGCTCACAGGGGGCGGCCGGGGAGCTGTTTTTT. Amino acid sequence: CASSSQGAAGELFF.

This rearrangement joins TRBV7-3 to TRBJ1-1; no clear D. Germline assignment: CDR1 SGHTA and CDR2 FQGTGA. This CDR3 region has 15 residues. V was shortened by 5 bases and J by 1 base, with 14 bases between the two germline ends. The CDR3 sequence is CASSDRAPPNTEAFF. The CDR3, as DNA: TGTGCCAGCAGCGACCGGGCCCCACCGAACACTGAAGCTTTCTTT.

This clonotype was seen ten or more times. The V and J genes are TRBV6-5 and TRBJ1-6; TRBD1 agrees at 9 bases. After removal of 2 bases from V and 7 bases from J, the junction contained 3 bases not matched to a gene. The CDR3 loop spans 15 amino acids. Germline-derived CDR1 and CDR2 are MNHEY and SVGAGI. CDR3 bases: TGTGCCAGCAGTTACACTGGACAGGGGAATTCACCCCTCCACTTT. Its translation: CASSYTGQGNSPLHF.

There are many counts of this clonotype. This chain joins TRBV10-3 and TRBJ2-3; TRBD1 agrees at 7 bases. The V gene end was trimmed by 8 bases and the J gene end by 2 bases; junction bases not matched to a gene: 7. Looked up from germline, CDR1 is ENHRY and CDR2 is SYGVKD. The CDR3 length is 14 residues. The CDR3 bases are TGTGCCATCTCAGGGGGACAGACCACAGATACGCAGTATTTT. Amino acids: CAISGGQTTDTQYF.

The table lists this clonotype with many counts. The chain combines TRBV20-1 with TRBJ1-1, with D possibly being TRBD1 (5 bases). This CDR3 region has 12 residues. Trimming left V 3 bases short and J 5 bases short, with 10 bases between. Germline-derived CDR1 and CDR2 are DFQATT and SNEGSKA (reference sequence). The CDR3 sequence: CSASQGRTEAFF. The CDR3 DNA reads TGCAGTGCTAGCCAGGGCCGAACTGAAGCTTTCTTT.

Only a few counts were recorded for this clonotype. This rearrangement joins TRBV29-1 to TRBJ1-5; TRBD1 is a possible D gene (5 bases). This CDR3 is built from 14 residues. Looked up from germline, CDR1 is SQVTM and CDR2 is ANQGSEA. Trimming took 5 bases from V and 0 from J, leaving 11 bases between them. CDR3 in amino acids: CSVMTRDSNQPQHF. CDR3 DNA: TGCAGCGTTATGACCAGGGATAGCAATCAGCCCCAGCATTTT.

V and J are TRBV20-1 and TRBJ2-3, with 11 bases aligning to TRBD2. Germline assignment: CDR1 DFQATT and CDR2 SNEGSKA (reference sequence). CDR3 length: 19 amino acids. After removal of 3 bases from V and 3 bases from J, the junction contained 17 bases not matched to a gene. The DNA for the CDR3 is TGCAGTGCTAGCCCAGGGGGTCTAGCGGGGGGCCAGGAGACAGATACGCAGTATTTT. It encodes CSASPGGLAGGQETDTQYF.

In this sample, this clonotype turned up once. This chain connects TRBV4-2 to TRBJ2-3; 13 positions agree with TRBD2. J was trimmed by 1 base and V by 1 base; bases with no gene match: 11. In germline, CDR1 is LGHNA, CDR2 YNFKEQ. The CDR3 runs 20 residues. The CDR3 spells CASSQAGLAGLRRGTDTQYF. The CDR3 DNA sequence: TGTGCCAGCAGCCAAGCGGGACTAGCGGGGCTCCGGAGGGGCACAGATACGCAGTATTTT.

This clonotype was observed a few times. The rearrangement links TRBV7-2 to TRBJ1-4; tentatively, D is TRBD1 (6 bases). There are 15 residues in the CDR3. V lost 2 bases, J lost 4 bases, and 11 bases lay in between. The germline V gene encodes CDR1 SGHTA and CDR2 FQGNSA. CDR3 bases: TGTGCCAGCAGCTTAAACGGACAGAGTAATGAAAAACTGTTTTTT. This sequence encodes CASSLNGQSNEKLFF.

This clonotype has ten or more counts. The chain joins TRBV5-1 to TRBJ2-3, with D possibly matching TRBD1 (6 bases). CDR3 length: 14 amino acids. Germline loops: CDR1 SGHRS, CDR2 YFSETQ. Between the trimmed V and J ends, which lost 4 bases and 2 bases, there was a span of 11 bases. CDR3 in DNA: TGCGCCAGCAGCCGCCAGGGGACCACAGATACGCAGTATTTT. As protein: CASSRQGTTDTQYF.

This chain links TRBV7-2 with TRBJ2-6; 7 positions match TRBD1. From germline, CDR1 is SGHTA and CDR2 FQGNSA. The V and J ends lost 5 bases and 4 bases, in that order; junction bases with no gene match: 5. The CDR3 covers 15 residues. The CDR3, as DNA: TGTACCAGCAGCACCACAGGGGCGGGGGCCAACGTCCTGACTTTC. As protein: CTSSTTGAGANVLTF.

This CDR3 reads CASSLGDSRAYEQYF. The DNA for the CDR3 is TGTGCCAGCAGCTTAGGTGACAGTAGAGCCTACGAGCAGTACTTC. The chain has TRBV7-6 and TRBJ2-7, with D perhaps matching TRBD1 (5 bases). Trimming pared 1 base from V and 2 bases from J, leaving 12 bases between. The germline V gene has CDR1 SGHVS and CDR2 FNYEAQ. There are 15 residues in the CDR3.

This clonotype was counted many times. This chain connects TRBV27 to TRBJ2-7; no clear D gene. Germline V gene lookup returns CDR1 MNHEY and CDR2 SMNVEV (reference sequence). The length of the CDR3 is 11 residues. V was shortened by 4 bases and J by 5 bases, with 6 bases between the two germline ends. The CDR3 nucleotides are TGTGCCAGCAGTTCCCTGCACGAGCAGTACTTC. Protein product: CASSSLHEQYF.

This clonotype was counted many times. The CDR3 DNA reads TGCAGCGGAGCAGGGGAGACCCAGTACTTC. This gives the protein CSGAGETQYF. V and J are TRBV29-1 and TRBJ2-5; D perhaps matches TRBD1 (5 bases). V was cut by 7 bases and J by 5 bases, with 8 bases left in between. Germline assignment: CDR1 SQVTM and CDR2 ANQGSEA. The length of the CDR3 is 10 residues.

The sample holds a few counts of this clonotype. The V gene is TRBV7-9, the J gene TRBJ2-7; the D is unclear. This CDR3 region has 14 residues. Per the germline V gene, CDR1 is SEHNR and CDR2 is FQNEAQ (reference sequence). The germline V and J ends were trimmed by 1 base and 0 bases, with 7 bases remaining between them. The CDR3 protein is CASSLDMASYEQYF. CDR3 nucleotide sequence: TGTGCCAGCAGCTTAGATATGGCCTCCTACGAGCAGTACTTC.

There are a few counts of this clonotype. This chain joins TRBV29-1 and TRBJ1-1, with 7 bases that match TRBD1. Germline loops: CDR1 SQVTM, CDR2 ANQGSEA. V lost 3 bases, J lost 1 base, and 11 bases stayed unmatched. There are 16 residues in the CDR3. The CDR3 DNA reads TGCAGCGTTGACTCAGGGGGTCGCGCCTGGAACACTGAAGCTTTCTTT. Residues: CSVDSGGRAWNTEAFF.

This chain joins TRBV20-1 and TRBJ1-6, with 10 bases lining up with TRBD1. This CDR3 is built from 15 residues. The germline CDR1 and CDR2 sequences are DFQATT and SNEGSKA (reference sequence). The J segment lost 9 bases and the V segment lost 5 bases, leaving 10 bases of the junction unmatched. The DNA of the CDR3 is TGCAGTGCTCTTGGAGGGGACAGGGGTAGTTCACCCCTCCACTTT. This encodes CSALGGDRGSSPLHF.

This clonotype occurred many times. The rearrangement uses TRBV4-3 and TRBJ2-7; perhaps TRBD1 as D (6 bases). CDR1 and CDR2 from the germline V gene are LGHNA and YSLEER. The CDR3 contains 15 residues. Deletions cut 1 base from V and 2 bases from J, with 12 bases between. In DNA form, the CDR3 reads TGCGCCAGCAGCCAAGTGGGATCAGGGGCCTACGAGCAGTACTTC. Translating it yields CASSQVGSGAYEQYF.